Listed below are T cell receptor beta chains from one sample, sequenced in a study of T cell responses to AZD1222 COVID-19 vaccine. The protocol was immunoSEQ multiplex PCR, while the TCRdb copy is restricted to in-frame clones and leaves out a portion. The sample has some 50,000 clones, 84% seen once. The sequencing used peripheral blood, collected on day 0 of AZD1222 vaccination. These receptors all come from an adult in good health. CDR3s include the opening cysteine and the closing phenylalanine or tryptophan. D genes are given only for firm matches. Size values are once, few and many counts, or a class for expanded clones, and some rows have none.

clone size: few
V gene: TRBV5-1
J gene: TRBJ1-1
CDR3 length: 12
D gene: .
CDR3 protein: CASSFEGPEAFF
CDR3 DNA: TGCGCCAGCAGCTTTGAAGGGCCTGAAGCTTTCTTT

clone size: .
V gene: TRBV5-4
J gene: TRBJ2-5
CDR3 length: 15
D gene: TRBD1
CDR3 protein: CASSWGQGVGETQYF
CDR3 DNA: TGTGCCAGCAGCTGGGGGCAGGGGGTTGGCGAGACCCAGTACTTC

clone size: .
V gene: TRBV11-3
J gene: TRBJ1-2
CDR3 length: 15
D gene: .
CDR3 protein: CASSFTDQGTNGYTF
CDR3 DNA: TGTGCCAGCAGCTTTACTGATCAAGGAACGAATGGCTACACCTTC

clone size: .
V gene: TRBV5-1
J gene: TRBJ1-2
CDR3 length: 12
D gene: .
CDR3 protein: CASSLRTGGYTF
CDR3 DNA: TGCGCCAGCAGCTTGCGAACGGGCGGCTACACCTTC

clone size: .
V gene: TRBV7-9
J gene: TRBJ1-1
CDR3 length: 14
D gene: .
CDR3 protein: CASSLGTESTEAFF
CDR3 DNA: TGTGCCAGCAGCTTAGGGACCGAGAGCACTGAAGCTTTCTTT

clone size: .
V gene: TRBV2
J gene: TRBJ2-1
CDR3 length: 14
D gene: .
CDR3 protein: CASRGAFSYNEQFF
CDR3 DNA: TGTGCCAGCAGAGGGGCATTCTCCTACAATGAGCAGTTCTTC

clone size: .
V gene: TRBV28
J gene: TRBJ2-7
CDR3 length: 15
D gene: TRBD2
CDR3 protein: CASSGAGASSYEQYF
CDR3 DNA: TGTGCCAGCAGTGGAGCGGGAGCGAGCTCCTACGAGCAGTACTTC

clone size: .
V gene: TRBV7-8
J gene: TRBJ2-7
CDR3 length: 15
D gene: TRBD2
CDR3 protein: CASSETSGFSYEQYF
CDR3 DNA: TGTGCCAGCAGCGAGACTAGCGGGTTTTCCTACGAGCAGTACTTC

clone size: .
V gene: TRBV18
J gene: TRBJ1-1
CDR3 length: 13
D gene: .
CDR3 protein: CASSPGLNTEAFF
CDR3 DNA: TGTGCCAGCTCACCCGGACTGAACACTGAAGCTTTCTTT

clone size: .
V gene: TRBV6-5
J gene: TRBJ1-1
CDR3 length: 15
D gene: .
CDR3 protein: CASSPMLQGPTEAFF
CDR3 DNA: TGTGCCAGCAGTCCCATGTTGCAGGGGCCAACTGAAGCTTTCTTT

clone size: once
V gene: TRBV11-3
J gene: TRBJ1-1
CDR3 length: 17
D gene: TRBD1
CDR3 protein: CASSLASSSGGGTEAFF
CDR3 DNA: TGTGCCAGCAGCTTAGCTAGCTCTTCAGGGGGCGGAACTGAAGCTTTCTTT

clone size: .
V gene: TRBV11-1
J gene: TRBJ2-1
CDR3 length: 13
D gene: .
CDR3 protein: CASSLRRDNEQFF
CDR3 DNA: TGTGCCAGCAGCTTACGTCGCGACAATGAGCAGTTCTTC